This T cell receptor beta chain comes out of a study of T cell responses to AZD1222 COVID-19 vaccine. Findings and limits, study-wide: Only six AZD1222 recipients tested seropositive at baseline. Vaccine-related CD4 TCRs covered spike, predominating at 160-218 and 743-854. Targeting of unmutated variant regions was reportedly seen in nearly half of spike-specific TCRs.

Remarks on this clone: Its antigen is not identified.

Clones were sequenced by immunoSEQ multiplex PCR, and TCRdb holds only the in-frame ones, with some missing. The data contain fewer than 150,000 clones, roughly 91% of them singletons. Germline V gives CDR1 SGHDN, CDR2 FVKESK. CDR3 length: 15 residues. The trim removed 5 bases at V and 2 bases at J, leaving 8 bases unmatched. The source material was peripheral blood, sampled 28 days after the second AZD1222 dose. The sequence was collected from an adult who received the AZD1222 COVID-19 vaccine. The chain uses TRBV14 and TRBJ2-5, with TRBD2 matching over 7 bases. The CDR3 loop is CASSSLSSGQETQYF. The CDR3 region has the DNA TGTGCCAGCAGCTCCCTTTCTAGCGGACAAGAGACCCAGTACTTC.